These 9 T cell receptor beta chains came from one sample sequenced in a study of human thymus T cells. Generated by immunoSEQ multiplex PCR, the TCRdb table keeps only in-frame clones and is missing some. The data show some 50,000 clones, just under 95% seen once. Sequenced input: blood. These receptors all stem from a girl less than two years old with a congenital heart defect but otherwise immunologically healthy.

The gene calls are TRBV4-1 and TRBJ2-7; 10 bases are a match to TRBD2. Germline assignment: CDR1 MGHRA and CDR2 YSYEKL. Losses at the gene ends were 2 bases for V and 5 bases for J; bases not matched to a gene: 6. The CDR3 covers 15 residues. In DNA form, the CDR3 reads TGCGCCAGCAGCCAAAATAGGCTAGCGGGAGACGAGCAGTACTTC. It specifies CASSQNRLAGDEQYF.

The V call is TRBV6-4, the J call TRBJ2-1, with 10 bases that match TRBD2. Germline-derived CDR1 and CDR2 are MRHNA and SNTAGT. V was pared by 5 bases and J by 2 bases, with 6 bases of the junction left unmatched. The CDR3 has 16 residues. Here the CDR3 DNA reads TGTGCCAGCAGTTGGGTAGCGGGAGGCACCTACAATGAGCAGTTCTTC. The encoded protein is CASSWVAGGTYNEQFF.

This clone appeared a single time. V and J are TRBV30 and TRBJ1-2; 8 nucleotides match TRBD1. Germline V gene sequence: CDR1 GTSNPN, CDR2 SVGIG (reference sequence). The CDR3 contains 14 residues. V lost 2 bases and J lost 2; bases outside the gene matches: 4. CDR3 residues: CAWSRTGRNYGYTF. The CDR3 DNA reads TGTGCCTGGAGTCGGACAGGGAGGAACTATGGCTACACCTTC. Full variable domain (outside the CDR3, taken from reference TRBV30 and TRBJ1-2): SQTIHQWPATLVQPVGSPLSLECTVEGTSNPNLYWYRQAAGRGLQLLFYSVGIGQISSEVPQNLSASRPQDRQFILSSKKLLLSDSGFYLCAWSRTGRNYGYTFGSGTRLTVV.

The rearrangement joins TRBV9 to TRBJ2-3, with D tentatively TRBD1 or TRBD2 (6 bases each). The CDR3 contains 14 residues. Germline loops: CDR1 SGDLS, CDR2 YYNGEE. V dropped 3 bases and J dropped 5 bases, with 13 bases sitting between them. The CDR3 loop is CASSDGGSRDTQYF. The CDR3 DNA sequence: TGTGCCAGCAGCGACGGGGGCAGCCGAGATACGCAGTATTTT. The complete variable domain, with remaining parts taken from reference TRBV9 and TRBJ2-3, reads DSGVTQTPKHLITATGQRVTLRCSPRSGDLSVYWYQQSLDQGLQFLIQYYNGEERAKGNILERFSAQQFPDLHSELNLSSLELGDSALYFCASSDGGSRDTQYFGPGTRLTVL.

In the case of this clone: At one boundary the junction diverges from the germline segment, which might be a read error. The rearrangement uses TRBV7-7 and TRBJ2-3; 8 bases align to TRBD1. CDR1 and CDR2 (germline): SSHAT, FNYEAQ (reference sequence). This CDR3 contains 13 residues. For the CDR3, the DNA is TGTGCTAGCAGCCCACGACAGGGGGATACGCAGTATTTT. This codes for CASSPRQGDTQYF.

The V gene is TRBV19, the J gene TRBJ2-5, with D perhaps TRBD1 (8 bases). V shed 3 bases and J shed 4 bases, with 18 bases lying between them. From germline, CDR1 is LNHDA and CDR2 SQIVND (reference sequence). The CDR3 is made up of 16 amino acids. The CDR3 bases are TGTGCCAGTAGTATGGACAGGGAGGGAGGGGCAGAGACCCAGTACTTC. Encoded protein: CASSMDREGGAETQYF.

The rearrangement joins TRBV7-2 to TRBJ1-1; D perhaps matches TRBD1 (6 bases). There are 14 residues in the CDR3. Germline values: CDR1 SGHTA, CDR2 FQGNSA. Trimming left V 5 bases short and J 5 bases short, with 15 bases between. CDR3 amino acids: CASSLQGSGTEAFF. DNA for the CDR3: TGTGCCAGCAGCCTACAGGGTAGCGGGACTGAAGCTTTCTTT.

The chain recombines TRBV7-2 with TRBJ2-7; a weak D match, TRBD2 (5 bases). V was pared by 5 bases and J by 0 bases, with 14 bases between. This CDR3 has 15 amino acids. In germline, CDR1 is SGHTA, CDR2 FQGNSA. The CDR3 DNA reads as TGTGCCAGCAGCCCACGACCGGGGTCCTCCTACGAGCAGTACTTC. Residues: CASSPRPGSSYEQYF.

This clone was seen a single time. The chain couples TRBV10-3 to TRBJ2-1; the D call may be TRBD1 or TRBD2 (6 bases each). CDR1 ENHRY and CDR2 SYGVKD come from the germline V gene. Trimming removed 2 bases from V and 8 bases from J, with 19 bases in between. This CDR3 is 16 amino acids long. CDR3 DNA sequence: TGTGCCATCAGTGAGGGGGGGCTACAGGTGGGAGATGAGCAGTTCTTC. Residues: CAISEGGLQVGDEQFF.